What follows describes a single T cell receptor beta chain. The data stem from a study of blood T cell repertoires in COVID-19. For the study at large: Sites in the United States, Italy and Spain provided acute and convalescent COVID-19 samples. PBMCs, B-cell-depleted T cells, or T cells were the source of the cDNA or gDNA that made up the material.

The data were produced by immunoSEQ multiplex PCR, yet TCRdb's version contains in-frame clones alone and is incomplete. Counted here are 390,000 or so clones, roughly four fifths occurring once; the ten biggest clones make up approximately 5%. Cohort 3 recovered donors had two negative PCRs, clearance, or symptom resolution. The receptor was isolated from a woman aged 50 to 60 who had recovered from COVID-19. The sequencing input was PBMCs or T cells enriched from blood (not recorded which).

CDR3 loop: CASIPLDRNSGNTIYF. The CDR3 nucleotides read TGTGCCAGCATCCCTCTGGACAGAAACTCTGGAAACACCATATATTTT. The chain employs TRBV27 and TRBJ1-3, with a possible D match to TRBD1 (6 bases). The CDR3 has 16 amino acids. Germline values: CDR1 MNHEY, CDR2 SMNVEV (reference sequence). The V end was cut by 7 bases, the J end by 0 bases, with 16 bases between.